This T cell receptor (beta chain) was found in a study of T cells in Graves' hyperthyroidism and ophthalmopathy. The CDR3 regions of TCR beta were amplified from RNA transcripts. The HTBI set primed first-round TCR CDR3 RT-PCR. One entry per CDR3 protein, called by TCRdb with MiXCR from the multiplex PCR reads. Of about 200,000 distinct CDR3 sequences listed, about a sixth are singletons. This clonotype was counted at least ten times. Germline CDR1 and CDR2: SGHAT and FQNNGV. V gave up 3 bases and J gave up 0 bases, with 8 bases separating them. CDR3 length: 14 residues. The sequence was obtained from a man aged 35 to 55 with Graves' hyperthyroidism. The chain employs TRBV11-2 and TRBJ2-5; D possibly corresponds to TRBD1 (5 bases). The sequenced sample was blood. In DNA form, the CDR3 reads TGTGCCAGCAGCTTTAGACAGCACCAAGAGACCCAGTACTTC. Protein sequence: CASSFRQHQETQYF.